The clone carrying this T cell receptor (beta chain) was recorded many times. Its antigen is not identified. This entry is derived from a study of molecular identifiers for immune sequencing clone quantification. Libraries used roughly 18,000 to 1,100,000 sorted naive CD8 T cells and 10%, 30% or 50% RNA input. Previously reported methods and listed TCR primers produced the bulk TCR libraries. TCRdb used MiXCR to reprocess the PCR reads, holding one entry per CDR3 protein. The sample yields tens of thousands of distinct CDR3 sequences, about 19% seen once. Points from the study as a whole: Clones above 20 RNA copies contained over 97% of effector molecules and under 1% of naive molecules. Barcodes shared by identical TCR molecules could lead to underestimated sizes of highly expanded clones.

Trimming shortened V by 5 bases and J by 7 bases, and 14 bases separated the two germline ends. There are 13 residues in the CDR3. Germline-derived CDR1 and CDR2 are MNHEY and SMNVEV (reference sequence). The receptor's source is a human donor in good health. Some libraries in this study had Jurkat cell RNA spiked in. Material for sequencing was naive CD8+ T cells from blood, with Jurkat cell RNA spiked in. Subset specified: FACS-sorted CD8+CD4-CCR7+CD45RA+ naive T cells. The V call is TRBV27, the J call TRBJ1-1; TRBD1 is a possible D gene (5 bases). CDR3 in amino acids: CASSVTGTGEAFF. The DNA of the CDR3 is TGTGCCAGCAGTGTCACAGGCACCGGTGAAGCTTTCTTT.